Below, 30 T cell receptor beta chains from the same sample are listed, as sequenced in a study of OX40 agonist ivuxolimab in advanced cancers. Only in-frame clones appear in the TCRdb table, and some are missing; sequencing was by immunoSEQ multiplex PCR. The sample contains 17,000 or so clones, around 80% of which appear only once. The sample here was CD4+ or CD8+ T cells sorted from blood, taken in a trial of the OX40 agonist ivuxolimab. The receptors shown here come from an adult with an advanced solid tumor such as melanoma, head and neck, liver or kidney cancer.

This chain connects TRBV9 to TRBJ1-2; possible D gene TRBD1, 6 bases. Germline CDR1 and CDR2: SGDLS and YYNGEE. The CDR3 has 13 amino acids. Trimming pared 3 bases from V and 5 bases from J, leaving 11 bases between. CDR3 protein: CASSEGGAYGYTF. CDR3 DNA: TGTGCCAGCAGCGAGGGGGGGGCGTATGGCTACACCTTC.

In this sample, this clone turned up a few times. CDR3 DNA sequence: TGTGCCAGCAGCCCCGACAGAAATCAGCCCCAGCATTTT. Residues: CASSPDRNQPQHF. The rearrangement joins TRBV2 to TRBJ1-5; possibly TRBD1 for D (5 bases). CDR3 length equals 13 residues. Germline V gene sequence: CDR1 SNHLY, CDR2 FYNNEI. Trimming shortened V by 6 bases and J by 4 bases, and 10 bases separated the two germline ends.

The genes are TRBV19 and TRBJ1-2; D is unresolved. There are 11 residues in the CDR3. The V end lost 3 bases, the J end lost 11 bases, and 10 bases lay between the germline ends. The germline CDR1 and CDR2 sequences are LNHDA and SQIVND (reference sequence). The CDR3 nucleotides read TGTGCCAGTAGTATCGGGCAGCTGTACACCTTC. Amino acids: CASSIGQLYTF. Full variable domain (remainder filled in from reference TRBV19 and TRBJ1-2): DGGITQSPKYLFRKEGQNVTLSCEQNLNHDAMYWYRQDPGQGLRLIYYSQIVNDFQKGDIAEGYSVSREKKESFPLTVTSAQKNPTAFYLCASSIGQLYTFGSGTRLTVV.

CDR3 sequence: CASSPGTSGTGEQFF. The CDR3 DNA follows: TGTGCCAGCAGTCCCGGGACTAGCGGGACGGGTGAGCAGTTCTTC. V gene TRBV27 combines with J gene TRBJ2-1; 13 bases align to TRBD2. The CDR3 is 15 amino acids. Germline V gene lookup returns CDR1 MNHEY and CDR2 SMNVEV (reference sequence). J was trimmed by 9 bases and V by 5 bases; bases with no gene match: 7.

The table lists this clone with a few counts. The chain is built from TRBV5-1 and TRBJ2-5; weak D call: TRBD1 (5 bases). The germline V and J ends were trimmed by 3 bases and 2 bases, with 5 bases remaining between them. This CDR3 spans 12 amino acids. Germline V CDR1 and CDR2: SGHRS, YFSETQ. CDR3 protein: CASSWTQETQYF. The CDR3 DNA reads TGCGCCAGCAGCTGGACACAAGAGACCCAGTACTTC.

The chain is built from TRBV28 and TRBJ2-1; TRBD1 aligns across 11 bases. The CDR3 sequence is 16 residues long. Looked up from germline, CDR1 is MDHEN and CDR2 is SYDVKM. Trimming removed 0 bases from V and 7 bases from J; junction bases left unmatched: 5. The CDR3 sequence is CASSLWGQGVENEQFF. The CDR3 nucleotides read TGTGCCAGCAGTTTATGGGGACAGGGGGTAGAAAATGAGCAGTTCTTC.

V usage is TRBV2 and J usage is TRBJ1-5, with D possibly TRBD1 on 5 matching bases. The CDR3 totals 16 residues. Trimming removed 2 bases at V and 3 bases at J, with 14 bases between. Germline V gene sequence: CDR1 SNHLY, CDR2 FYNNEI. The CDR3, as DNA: TGTGCCAGCAGTGAACAGGGAAGCGCATTCAATCAGCCCCAGCATTTT. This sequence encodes CASSEQGSAFNQPQHF.

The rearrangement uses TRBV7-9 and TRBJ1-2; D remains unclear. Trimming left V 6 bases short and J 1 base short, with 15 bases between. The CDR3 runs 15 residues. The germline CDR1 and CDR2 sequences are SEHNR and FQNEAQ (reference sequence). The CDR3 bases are TGTGCCAGCAGTTCAATTCGGACCGATAACTATGGCTACACCTTC. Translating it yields CASSSIRTDNYGYTF.

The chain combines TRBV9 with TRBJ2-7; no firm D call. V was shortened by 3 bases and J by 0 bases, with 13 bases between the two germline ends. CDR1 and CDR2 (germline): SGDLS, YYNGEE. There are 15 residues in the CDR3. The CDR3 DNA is TGTGCCAGCAGCGCTCCCGGACGAAGCTCCTACGAGCAGTACTTC. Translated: CASSAPGRSSYEQYF.

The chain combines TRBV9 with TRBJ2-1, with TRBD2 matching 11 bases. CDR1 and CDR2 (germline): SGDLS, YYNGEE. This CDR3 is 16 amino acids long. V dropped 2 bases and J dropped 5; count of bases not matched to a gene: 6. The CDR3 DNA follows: TGTGCCAGCAGCGTGGTAGCGGGGGGGCCCCACAATGAGCAGTTCTTC. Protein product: CASSVVAGGPHNEQFF.

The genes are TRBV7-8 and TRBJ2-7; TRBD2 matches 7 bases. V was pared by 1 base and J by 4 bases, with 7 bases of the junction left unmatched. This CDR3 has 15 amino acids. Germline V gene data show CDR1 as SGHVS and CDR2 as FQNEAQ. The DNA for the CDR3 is TGTGCCAGCAGCTTAGTACCGGGAGGCAGGTACGAGCAGTACTTC. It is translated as CASSLVPGGRYEQYF.

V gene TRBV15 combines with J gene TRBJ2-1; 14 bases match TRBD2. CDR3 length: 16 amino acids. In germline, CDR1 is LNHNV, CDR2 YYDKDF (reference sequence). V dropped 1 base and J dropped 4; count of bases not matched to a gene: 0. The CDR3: CATSRGLAGGYNEQFF. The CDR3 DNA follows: TGTGCCACCAGCAGAGGACTAGCGGGAGGGTACAATGAGCAGTTCTTC.

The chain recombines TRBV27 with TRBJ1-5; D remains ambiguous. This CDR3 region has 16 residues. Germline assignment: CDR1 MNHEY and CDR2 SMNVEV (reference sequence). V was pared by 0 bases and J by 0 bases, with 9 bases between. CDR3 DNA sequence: TGTGCCAGCAGTTTATCGATGGGATATAGCAATCAGCCCCAGCATTTT. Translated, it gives CASSLSMGYSNQPQHF.

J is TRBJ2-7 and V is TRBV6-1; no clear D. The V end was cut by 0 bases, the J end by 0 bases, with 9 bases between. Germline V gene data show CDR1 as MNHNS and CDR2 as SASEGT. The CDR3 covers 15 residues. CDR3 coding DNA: TGTGCCAGCAGTGAAGCAAGGGTGAGCTCCTACGAGCAGTACTTC. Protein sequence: CASSEARVSSYEQYF.

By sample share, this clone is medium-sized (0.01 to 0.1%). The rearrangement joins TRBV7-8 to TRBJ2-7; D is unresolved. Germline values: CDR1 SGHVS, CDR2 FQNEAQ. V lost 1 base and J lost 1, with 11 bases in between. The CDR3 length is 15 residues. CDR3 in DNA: TGTGCCAGCAGCTTAGTGGCAGGCCAATCCTACGAGCAGTACTTC. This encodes CASSLVAGQSYEQYF.

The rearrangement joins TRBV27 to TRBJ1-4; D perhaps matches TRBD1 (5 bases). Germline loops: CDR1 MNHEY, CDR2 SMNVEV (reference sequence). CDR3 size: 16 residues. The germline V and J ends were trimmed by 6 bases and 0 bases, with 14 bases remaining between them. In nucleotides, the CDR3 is TGTGCCAGCAGCTTAGATGGGGGGGCAACTAATGAAAAACTGTTTTTT. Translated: CASSLDGGATNEKLFF.

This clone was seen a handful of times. CDR3 sequence reads: CASSLERGSYEQYF. The CDR3 bases are TGTGCCAGCAGCTTAGAGCGGGGCTCCTACGAGCAGTACTTC. The chain is built from TRBV11-2 and TRBJ2-7, with D maybe TRBD2 (6 bases). Trimming removed 0 bases at V and 0 bases at J, with 6 bases between. Germline V gives CDR1 SGHAT, CDR2 FQNNGV. This CDR3 comprises 14 residues.

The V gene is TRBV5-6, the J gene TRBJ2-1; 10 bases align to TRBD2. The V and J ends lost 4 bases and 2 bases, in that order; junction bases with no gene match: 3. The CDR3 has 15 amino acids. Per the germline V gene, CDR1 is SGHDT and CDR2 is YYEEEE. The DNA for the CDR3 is TGTGCCAGCAGCGGGGGGACTAGCGCCTACAATGAGCAGTTCTTC. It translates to CASSGGTSAYNEQFF.

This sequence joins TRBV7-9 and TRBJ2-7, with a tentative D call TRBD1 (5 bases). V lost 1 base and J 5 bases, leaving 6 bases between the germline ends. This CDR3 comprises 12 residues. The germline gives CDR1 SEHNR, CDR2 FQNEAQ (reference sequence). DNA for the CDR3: TGTGCCAGCAGCTTAGTAGGGGACGAGCAGTACTTC. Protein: CASSLVGDEQYF. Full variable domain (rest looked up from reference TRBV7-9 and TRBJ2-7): DTGVSQNPRHKITKRGQNVTFRCDPISEHNRLYWYRQTLGQGPEFLTYFQNEAQLEKSRLLSDRFSAERPKGSFSTLEIQRTEQGDSAMYLCASSLVGDEQYFGPGTRLTVT.

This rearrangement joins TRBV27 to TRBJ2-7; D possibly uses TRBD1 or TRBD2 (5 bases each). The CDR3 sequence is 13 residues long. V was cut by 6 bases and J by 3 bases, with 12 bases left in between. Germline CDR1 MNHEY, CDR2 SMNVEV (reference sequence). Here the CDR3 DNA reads TGTGCCAGCAGGCCGGGTGGGGGCTACGAGCAGTACTTC. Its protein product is CASRPGGGYEQYF.

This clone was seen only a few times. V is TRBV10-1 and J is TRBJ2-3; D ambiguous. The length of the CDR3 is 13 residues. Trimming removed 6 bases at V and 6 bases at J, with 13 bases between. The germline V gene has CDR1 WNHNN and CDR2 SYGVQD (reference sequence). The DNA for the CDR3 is TGCGCCAGCAGCTCAGTCGAGGCGGATACGCAGTATTTT. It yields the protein CASSSVEADTQYF.

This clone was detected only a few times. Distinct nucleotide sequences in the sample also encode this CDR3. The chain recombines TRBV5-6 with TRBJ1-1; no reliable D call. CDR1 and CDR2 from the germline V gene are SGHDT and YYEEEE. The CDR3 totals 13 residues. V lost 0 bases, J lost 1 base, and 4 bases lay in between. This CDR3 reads CASSLGGNTEAFF. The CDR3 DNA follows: TGTGCCAGCAGCTTGGGGGGGAACACTGAAGCTTTCTTT.

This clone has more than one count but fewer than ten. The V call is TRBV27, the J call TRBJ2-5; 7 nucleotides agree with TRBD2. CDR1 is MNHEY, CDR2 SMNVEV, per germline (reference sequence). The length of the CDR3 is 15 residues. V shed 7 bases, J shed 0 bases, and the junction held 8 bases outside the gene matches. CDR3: CASKPTSLYQETQYF. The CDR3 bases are TGTGCCAGCAAGCCGACTAGCCTGTACCAAGAGACCCAGTACTTC.

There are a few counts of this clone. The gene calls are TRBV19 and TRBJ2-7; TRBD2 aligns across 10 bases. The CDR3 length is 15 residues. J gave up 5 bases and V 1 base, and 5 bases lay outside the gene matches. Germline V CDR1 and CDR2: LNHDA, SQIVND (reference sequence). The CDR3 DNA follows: TGTGCCAGTAGTATAGCAGGTAGCGGGAGGCACGAGCAGTACTTC. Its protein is CASSIAGSGRHEQYF.

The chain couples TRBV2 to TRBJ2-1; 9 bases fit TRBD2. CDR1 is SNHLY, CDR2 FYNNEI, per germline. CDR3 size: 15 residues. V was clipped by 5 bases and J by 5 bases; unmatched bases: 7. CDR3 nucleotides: TGTGCCAGCAGTCCCCTGACTAGCGGAGACAATGAGCAGTTCTTC. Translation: CASSPLTSGDNEQFF. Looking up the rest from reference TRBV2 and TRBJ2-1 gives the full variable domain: EPEVTQTPSHQVTQMGQEVILRCVPISNHLYFYWYRQILGQKVEFLVSFYNNEISEKSEIFDDQFSVERPDGSNFTLKIRSTKLEDSAMYFCASSPLTSGDNEQFFGPGTRLTVL.

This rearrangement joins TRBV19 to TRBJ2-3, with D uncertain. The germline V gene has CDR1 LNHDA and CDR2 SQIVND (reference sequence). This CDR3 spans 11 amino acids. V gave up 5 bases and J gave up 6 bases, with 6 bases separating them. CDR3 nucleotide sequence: TGTGCCAGTAGTGTAGGGGATACGCAGTATTTT. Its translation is CASSVGDTQYF.

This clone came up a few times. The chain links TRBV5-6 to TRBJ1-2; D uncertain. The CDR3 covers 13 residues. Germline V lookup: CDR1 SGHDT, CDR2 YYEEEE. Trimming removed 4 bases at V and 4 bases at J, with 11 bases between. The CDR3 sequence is CASSPTGVYGYTF. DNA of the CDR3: TGTGCCAGCAGCCCGACTGGAGTCTATGGCTACACCTTC.

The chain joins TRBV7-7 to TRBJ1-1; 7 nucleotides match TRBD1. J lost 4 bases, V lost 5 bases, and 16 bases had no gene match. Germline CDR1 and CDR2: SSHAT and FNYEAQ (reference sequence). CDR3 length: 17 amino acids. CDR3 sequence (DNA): TGTGCCAGCAGCCCAAACCAGGGGGGGGGAATGGGCACTGAAGCTTTCTTT. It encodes CASSPNQGGGMGTEAFF.

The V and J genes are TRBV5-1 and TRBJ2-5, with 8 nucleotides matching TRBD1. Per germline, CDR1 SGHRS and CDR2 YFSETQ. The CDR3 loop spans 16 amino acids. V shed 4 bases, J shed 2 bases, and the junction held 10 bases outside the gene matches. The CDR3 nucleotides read TGCGCCAGCAGCCTGGACAGGGAAAGAGTACAAGAGACCCAGTACTTC. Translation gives CASSLDRERVQETQYF.

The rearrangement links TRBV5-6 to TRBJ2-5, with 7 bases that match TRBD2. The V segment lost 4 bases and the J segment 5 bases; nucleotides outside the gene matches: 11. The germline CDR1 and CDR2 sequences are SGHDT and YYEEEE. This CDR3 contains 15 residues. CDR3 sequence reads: CASSPRERGLETQYF. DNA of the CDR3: TGTGCCAGCAGCCCCCGGGAGCGGGGCCTTGAGACCCAGTACTTC.